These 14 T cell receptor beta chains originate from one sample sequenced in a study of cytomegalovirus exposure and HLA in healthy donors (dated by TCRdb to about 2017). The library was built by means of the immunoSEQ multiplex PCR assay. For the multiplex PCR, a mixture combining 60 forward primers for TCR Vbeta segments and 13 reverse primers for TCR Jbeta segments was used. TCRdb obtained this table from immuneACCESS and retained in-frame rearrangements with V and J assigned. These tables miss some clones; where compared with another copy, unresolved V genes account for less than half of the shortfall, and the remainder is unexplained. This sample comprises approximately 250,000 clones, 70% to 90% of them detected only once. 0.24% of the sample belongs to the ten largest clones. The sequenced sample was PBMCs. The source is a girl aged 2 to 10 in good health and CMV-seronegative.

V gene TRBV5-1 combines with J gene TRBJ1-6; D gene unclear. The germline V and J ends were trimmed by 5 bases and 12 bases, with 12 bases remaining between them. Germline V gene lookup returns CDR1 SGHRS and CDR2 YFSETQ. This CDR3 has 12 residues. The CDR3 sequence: CASRDGKVPLHF. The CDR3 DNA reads TGCGCCAGCAGGGACGGGAAGGTACCCCTCCACTTT.

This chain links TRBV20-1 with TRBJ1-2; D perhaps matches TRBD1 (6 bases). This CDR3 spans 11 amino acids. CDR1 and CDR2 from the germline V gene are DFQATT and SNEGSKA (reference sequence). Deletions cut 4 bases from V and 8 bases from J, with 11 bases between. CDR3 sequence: CSAKPGVGYTF. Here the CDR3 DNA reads TGCAGTGCTAAGCCAGGGGTCGGCTACACCTTC.

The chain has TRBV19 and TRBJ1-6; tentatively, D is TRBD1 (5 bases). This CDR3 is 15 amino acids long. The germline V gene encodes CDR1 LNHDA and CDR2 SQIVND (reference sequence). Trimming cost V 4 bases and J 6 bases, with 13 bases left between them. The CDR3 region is CASSRQGSGNSPLHF. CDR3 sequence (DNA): TGTGCCAGTAGTAGGCAGGGCTCTGGTAATTCACCCCTCCACTTT. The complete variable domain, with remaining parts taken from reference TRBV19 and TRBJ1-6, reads DGGITQSPKYLFRKEGQNVTLSCEQNLNHDAMYWYRQDPGQGLRLIYYSQIVNDFQKGDIAEGYSVSREKKESFPLTVTSAQKNPTAFYLCASSRQGSGNSPLHFGNGTRLTVT.

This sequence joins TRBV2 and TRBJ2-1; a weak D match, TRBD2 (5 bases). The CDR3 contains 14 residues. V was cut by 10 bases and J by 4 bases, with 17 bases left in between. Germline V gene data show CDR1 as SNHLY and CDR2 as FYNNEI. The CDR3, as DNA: TGTGCCACCGACTGGGAGAACCAATACAATGAGCAGTTCTTC. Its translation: CATDWENQYNEQFF.

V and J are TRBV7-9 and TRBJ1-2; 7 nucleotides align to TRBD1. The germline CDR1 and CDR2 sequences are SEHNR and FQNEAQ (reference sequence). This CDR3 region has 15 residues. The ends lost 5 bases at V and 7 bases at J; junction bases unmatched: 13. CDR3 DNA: TGTGCCAGCAGCCAAACCGGACAGGCCGGGGGTGGCTACACCTTC. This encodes CASSQTGQAGGGYTF.

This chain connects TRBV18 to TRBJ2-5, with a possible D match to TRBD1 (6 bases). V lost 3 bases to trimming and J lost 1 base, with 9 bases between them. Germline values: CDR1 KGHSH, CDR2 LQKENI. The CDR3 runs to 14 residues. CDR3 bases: TGTGCCAGCTCACCGGGACAACTCCAAGAGACCCAGTACTTC. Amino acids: CASSPGQLQETQYF.

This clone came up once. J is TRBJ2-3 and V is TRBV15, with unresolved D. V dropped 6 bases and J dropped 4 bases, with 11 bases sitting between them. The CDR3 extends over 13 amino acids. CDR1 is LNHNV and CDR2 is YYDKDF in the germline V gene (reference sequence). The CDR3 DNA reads TGTGCCACCAGACTCCCCCCATCAGATACGCAGTATTTT. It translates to CATRLPPSDTQYF.

The CDR3 DNA is TGTGCCACCAGCAGGAAGGGCGGGGGGTCCTACGAGCAGTACTTC. It translates to CATSRKGGGSYEQYF. The gene calls are TRBV15 and TRBJ2-5; 8 bases are a match to TRBD2. Judging by the DNA end, TRBJ2-7 fits better; the J call may be wrong. The CDR3 extends over 15 amino acids. From germline, CDR1 is LNHNV and CDR2 YYDKDF (reference sequence).

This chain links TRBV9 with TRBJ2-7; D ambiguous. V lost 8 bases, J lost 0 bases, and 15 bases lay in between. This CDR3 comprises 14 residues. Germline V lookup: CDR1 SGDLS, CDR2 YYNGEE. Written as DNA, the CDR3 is TGTGCCAGGAGAAAATCACTGAGCTCCTACGAGCAGTACTTC. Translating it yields CARRKSLSSYEQYF.

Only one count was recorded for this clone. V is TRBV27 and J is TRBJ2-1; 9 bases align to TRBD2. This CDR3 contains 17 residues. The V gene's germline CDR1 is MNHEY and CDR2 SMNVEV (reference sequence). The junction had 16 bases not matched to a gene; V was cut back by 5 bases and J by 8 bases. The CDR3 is CASSPYGRAGGMDEQFF. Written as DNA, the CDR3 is TGTGCCAGCAGTCCCTACGGACGAGCGGGGGGTATGGATGAGCAGTTCTTC.

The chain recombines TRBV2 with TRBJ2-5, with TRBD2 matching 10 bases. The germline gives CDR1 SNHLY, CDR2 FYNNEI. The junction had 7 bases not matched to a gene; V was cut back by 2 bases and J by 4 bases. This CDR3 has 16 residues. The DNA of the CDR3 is TGTGCCAGCAGTGAAAATGGAGCGGGGGGGCCAGAGACCCAGTACTTC. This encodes CASSENGAGGPETQYF.

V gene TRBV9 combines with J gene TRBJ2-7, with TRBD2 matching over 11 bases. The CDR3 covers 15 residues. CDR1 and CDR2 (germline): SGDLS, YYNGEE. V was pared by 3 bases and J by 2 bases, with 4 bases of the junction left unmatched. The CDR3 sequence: CASSAASGGTYEQYF. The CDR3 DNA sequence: TGTGCCAGCAGCGCGGCTAGCGGGGGGACCTACGAGCAGTACTTC.

The CDR3 sequence is CASSQDSSGNTIYF. DNA of the CDR3: TGTGCCAGCAGCCAAGACAGCTCTGGAAACACCATATATTTT. The chain carries TRBV4-2 and TRBJ1-3; D ambiguous. Germline assignment: CDR1 LGHNA and CDR2 YNFKEQ. Deletions cut 0 bases from V and 0 bases from J, with 3 bases between. The CDR3 contains 14 residues.

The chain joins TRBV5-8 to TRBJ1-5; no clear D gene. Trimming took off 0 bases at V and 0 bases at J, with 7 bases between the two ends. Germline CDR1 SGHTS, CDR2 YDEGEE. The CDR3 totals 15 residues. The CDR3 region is CASSLAHLSNQPQHF. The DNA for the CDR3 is TGTGCCAGCAGCTTGGCACACCTTAGCAATCAGCCCCAGCATTTT. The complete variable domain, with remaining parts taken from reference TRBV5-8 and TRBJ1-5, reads EAGVTQSPTHLIKTRGQQATLRCSPISGHTSVYWYQQALGLGLQFLLWYDEGEERNRGNFPPRFSGRQFPNYSSELNVNALELEDSALYLCASSLAHLSNQPQHFGDGTRLSIL.